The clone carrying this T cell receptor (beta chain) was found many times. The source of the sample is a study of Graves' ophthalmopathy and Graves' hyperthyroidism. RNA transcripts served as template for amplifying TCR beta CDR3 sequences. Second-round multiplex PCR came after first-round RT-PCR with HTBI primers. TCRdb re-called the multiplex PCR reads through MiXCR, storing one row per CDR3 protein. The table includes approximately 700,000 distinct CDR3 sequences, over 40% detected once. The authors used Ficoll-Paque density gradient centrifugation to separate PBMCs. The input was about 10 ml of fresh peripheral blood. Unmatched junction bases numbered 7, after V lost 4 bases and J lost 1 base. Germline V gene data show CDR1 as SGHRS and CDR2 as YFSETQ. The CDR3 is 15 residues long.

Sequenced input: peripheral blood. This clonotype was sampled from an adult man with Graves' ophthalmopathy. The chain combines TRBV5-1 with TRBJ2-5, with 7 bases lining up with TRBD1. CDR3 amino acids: CASSLGTDTQETQYF. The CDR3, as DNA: TGCGCCAGCAGCCTCGGGACAGACACCCAAGAGACCCAGTACTTC.